The 17 T cell receptor beta chains reported below all come from one sample, sequenced in a study of shared clonotypes between healthy human individuals. Naive CD8 cells, CD45RO-negative and positively selected for CCR7, excluded terminally differentiated effector memory CD45RA+ cells. The repertoire was sequenced with immunoSEQ multiplex PCR; TCRdb's copy has only in-frame clones and lacks some. The table lists hundreds of thousands of clones, about 91% of them singletons. Material for sequencing was naive CD8+ T cells sorted from blood. These receptors were taken from a man younger than 40 in good health.

This clone was recorded a few times. V usage is TRBV11-3 and J usage is TRBJ1-5, with D unresolved. V gave up 4 bases and J gave up 0 bases, with 13 bases separating them. Germline loops: CDR1 SGHNT, CDR2 YENEEA. This CDR3 comprises 16 residues. CDR3 DNA sequence: TGTGCCAGCAGCTCTGTAGGGCAGAATAGCAATCAGCCCCAGCATTTT. Translated, it gives CASSSVGQNSNQPQHF.

This clone was recorded only once. The chain links TRBV6-1 to TRBJ2-1; TRBD1 matches at 7 bases. Germline CDR1 reads MNHNS; CDR2 reads SASEGT. This CDR3 contains 17 residues. V was pared by 2 bases and J by 2 bases, with 9 bases of the junction left unmatched. The CDR3 protein is CASSESSGQEAYNEQFF. The CDR3 DNA reads TGTGCCAGCAGTGAATCCTCTGGACAGGAGGCCTACAATGAGCAGTTCTTC.

The V call is TRBV9, the J call TRBJ2-1; D unresolved. This CDR3 is built from 17 residues. Germline V gene data show CDR1 as SGDLS and CDR2 as YYNGEE. The V gene lost 4 bases and the J gene lost 0 bases, with 17 bases spanning the gap. This chain's CDR3 is CASSSPGTSSSYNEQFF. The CDR3 DNA is TGTGCCAGCAGCTCCCCCGGTACGTCAAGCTCCTACAATGAGCAGTTCTTC. Supplemented by reference TRBV9 and TRBJ2-1, the full variable domain reads DSGVTQTPKHLITATGQRVTLRCSPRSGDLSVYWYQQSLDQGLQFLIQYYNGEERAKGNILERFSAQQFPDLHSELNLSSLELGDSALYFCASSSPGTSSSYNEQFFGPGTRLTVL.

The rearrangement uses TRBV7-6 and TRBJ2-2; D remains ambiguous. The CDR3 has 16 amino acids. The V gene's germline CDR1 is SGHVS and CDR2 FNYEAQ. The V gene lost 5 bases and the J gene lost 2 bases, with 15 bases spanning the gap. The CDR3 spells CASSPLRSLNTGELFF. For the CDR3, the DNA is TGTGCCAGCAGCCCCCTTCGCAGCCTAAACACCGGGGAGCTGTTTTTT.

As for this clone: At one boundary the junction diverges from the germline segment, which might be a read error. V gene TRBV7-9 combines with J gene TRBJ2-1; 13 bases line up with TRBD2. This CDR3 spans 18 amino acids. Germline V gene data show CDR1 as SEHNR and CDR2 as FQNEAQ (reference sequence). Here the CDR3 DNA reads TGTGCCAGCAGTTTAGGGAAGACTAGCGGGAGGTCCTACAATGAGCAGTTCTTC. It is translated as CASSLGKTSGRSYNEQFF.

The chain links TRBV25-1 to TRBJ2-3, with 8 bases lining up with TRBD2. Trimming took 5 bases from V and 6 from J; bases not matched to a gene: 7. This CDR3 comprises 14 residues. The germline V gene encodes CDR1 MGHDK and CDR2 SYGVNS. In DNA form, the CDR3 reads TGTGCCAGCAGTCGGAGCGGGAGTTGGGATACGCAGTATTTT. Translation: CASSRSGSWDTQYF.

The chain has TRBV27 and TRBJ2-7; 10 bases are a match to TRBD2. V dropped 5 bases and J dropped 7; count of bases not matched to a gene: 11. CDR3 size: 15 residues. Germline CDR1 is MNHEY and CDR2 is SMNVEV (reference sequence). Written as DNA, the CDR3 is TGTGCCAGCAGTACAGGACTAGCGGCACACAAAGAGCAGTACTTC. It specifies CASSTGLAAHKEQYF.

The chain uses TRBV28 and TRBJ1-1, with D perhaps TRBD1 (5 bases). V was clipped by 4 bases and J by 1 base, with 13 bases between them. Germline CDR1 is MDHEN and CDR2 is SYDVKM. The CDR3 covers 15 residues. The DNA of the CDR3 is TGTGCCAGCAGTTCACTGACAGCAAAGAACACTGAAGCTTTCTTT. It codes for CASSSLTAKNTEAFF.

The CDR3 bases are TGTGCCAGCAGTCTTGACAGGCGGGGCACCGGGGAGCTGTTTTTT. Translating gives CASSLDRRGTGELFF. The J gene is TRBJ2-2, the V gene TRBV5-6; tentatively, D is TRBD1 or TRBD2 (6 bases each). CDR3 length equals 15 residues. V shed 5 bases and J shed 4 bases, with 15 bases lying between them. Germline loops: CDR1 SGHDT, CDR2 YYEEEE.

The genes are TRBV7-9 and TRBJ2-2; 7 nucleotides match TRBD1. Germline trimming cut 4 bases from V and 4 bases from J; bases unmatched to any gene: 9. The germline gives CDR1 SEHNR, CDR2 FQNEAQ (reference sequence). The CDR3 runs 16 residues. This CDR3 reads CASSSIQGTGTGELFF. CDR3 DNA: TGTGCCAGCAGCTCGATACAGGGGACGGGCACCGGGGAGCTGTTTTTT.

This clone was found a few times. The chain has TRBV7-9 and TRBJ1-2, with D hard to call. The V gene's germline CDR1 is SEHNR and CDR2 FQNEAQ (reference sequence). V lost 5 bases to trimming and J lost 0 bases, with 7 bases between them. This CDR3 comprises 13 residues. CDR3 sequence: CASSPGPNYGYTF. The CDR3 DNA sequence: TGTGCCAGCAGCCCAGGACCTAACTATGGCTACACCTTC.

CDR3 protein: CASSQAPPFAGDYEQYF. CDR3 in DNA: TGCGCCAGCAGCCAAGCACCCCCTTTTGCGGGGGACTACGAGCAGTACTTC. The V and J genes are TRBV4-1 and TRBJ2-7, with 7 nucleotides matching TRBD2. Trimming removed 1 base from V and 3 bases from J; junction bases left unmatched: 12. This CDR3 contains 17 residues. Germline CDR1 MGHRA, CDR2 YSYEKL.

This clone was recorded once. The chain has TRBV28 and TRBJ2-3; D possibly uses TRBD1 or TRBD2 (6 bases each). This CDR3 comprises 15 residues. The germline V gene has CDR1 MDHEN and CDR2 SYDVKM. V was cut by 4 bases and J by 4 bases, with 15 bases left in between. The CDR3 bases are TGTGCCAGCAGTTCCCTGGGGGGCGGGGCAGATACGCAGTATTTT. As protein: CASSSLGGGADTQYF. Looking up the rest from reference TRBV28 and TRBJ2-3 gives the full variable domain: DVKVTQSSRYLVKRTGEKVFLECVQDMDHENMFWYRQDPGLGLRLIYFSYDVKMKEKGDIPEGYSVSREKKERFSLILESASTNQTSMYLCASSSLGGGADTQYFGPGTRLTVL.

The chain recombines TRBV7-8 with TRBJ2-5; D is undetermined. V lost 1 base to trimming and J lost 5 bases, with 17 bases between them. CDR1 and CDR2 from the germline V gene are SGHVS and FQNEAQ. This CDR3 region has 16 residues. CDR3 coding DNA: TGTGCCAGCAGCTTAGGAGGTTCCCCCGTTACGGAGACCCAGTACTTC. It yields the protein CASSLGGSPVTETQYF.

The V and J genes are TRBV21-1 and TRBJ2-7; the tabulated D call, TRBD2, remains unverified against the DNA. TRBV21-1 has pseudogene status. There are 17 residues in the CDR3. The CDR3 is CASIGTGSSGTLGEQYF. CDR3 nucleotides: TGTGCCAGCATTGGGACAGGCTCTAGCGGGACCCTGGGGGAGCAGTACTTC.

About this clone: This specimen includes other DNA sequences encoding the same CDR3. CDR3 sequence (DNA): TGCGCCAGCAGCTTGGAGGGGCTAGCGGGAGGGCCAGATACGCAGTATTTT. It is translated as CASSLEGLAGGPDTQYF. The chain employs TRBV5-1 and TRBJ2-3; TRBD2 aligns across 12 bases. Looked up from germline, CDR1 is SGHRS and CDR2 is YFSETQ. J gave up 4 bases and V 0 bases, and 6 bases lay outside the gene matches. CDR3 size: 17 residues.

With respect to this clone: Other DNA sequences of this sample code for an identical CDR3. CDR3 protein: CSVEGLAGSSYNEQFF. The CDR3 region has the DNA TGCAGCGTTGAGGGACTAGCGGGATCGTCCTACAATGAGCAGTTCTTC. The genes are TRBV29-1 and TRBJ2-1; 13 nucleotides line up with TRBD2. V dropped 3 bases and J dropped 1; count of bases not matched to a gene: 3. CDR3 size: 16 residues. In germline, CDR1 is SQVTM, CDR2 ANQGSEA.